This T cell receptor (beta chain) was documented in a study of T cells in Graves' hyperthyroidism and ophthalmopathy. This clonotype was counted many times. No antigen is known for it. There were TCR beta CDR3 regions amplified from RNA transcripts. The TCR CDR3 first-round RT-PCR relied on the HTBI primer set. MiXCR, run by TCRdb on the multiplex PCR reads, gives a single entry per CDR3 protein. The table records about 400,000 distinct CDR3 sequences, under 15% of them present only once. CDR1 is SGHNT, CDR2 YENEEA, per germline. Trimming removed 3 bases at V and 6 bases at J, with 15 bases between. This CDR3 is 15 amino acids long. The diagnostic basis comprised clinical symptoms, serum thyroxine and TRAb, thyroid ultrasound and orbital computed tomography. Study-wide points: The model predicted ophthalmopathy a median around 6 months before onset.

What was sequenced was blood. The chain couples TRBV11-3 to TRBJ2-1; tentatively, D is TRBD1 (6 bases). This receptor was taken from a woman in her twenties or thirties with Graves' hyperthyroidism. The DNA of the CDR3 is TGTGCCAGCAGCTTTACCAGGACAGTAACCAATGAGCAGTTCTTC. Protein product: CASSFTRTVTNEQFF.